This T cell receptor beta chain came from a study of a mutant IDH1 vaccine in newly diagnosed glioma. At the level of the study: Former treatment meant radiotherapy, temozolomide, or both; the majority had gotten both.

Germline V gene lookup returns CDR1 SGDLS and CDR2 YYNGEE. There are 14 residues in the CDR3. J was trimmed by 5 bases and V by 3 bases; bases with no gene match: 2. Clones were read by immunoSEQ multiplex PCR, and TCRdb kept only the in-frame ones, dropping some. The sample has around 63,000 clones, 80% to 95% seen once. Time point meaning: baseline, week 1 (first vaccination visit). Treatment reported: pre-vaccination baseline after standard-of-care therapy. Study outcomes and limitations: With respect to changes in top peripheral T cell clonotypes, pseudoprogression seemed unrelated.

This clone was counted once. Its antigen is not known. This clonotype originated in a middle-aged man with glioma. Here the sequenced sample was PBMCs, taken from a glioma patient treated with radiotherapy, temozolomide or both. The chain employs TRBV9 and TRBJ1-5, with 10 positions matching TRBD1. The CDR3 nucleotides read TGTGCCAGCAGCGGGACAGGGGGATATCAGCCCCAGCATTTT. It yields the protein CASSGTGGYQPQHF.